This T cell receptor beta chain was observed in a study of blood T cell repertoires in COVID-19. About the study: From the United States, Italy and Spain came samples of acute and convalescent COVID-19. In each case, the material was cDNA or gDNA derived from T cells, B-cell-depleted T cells, or PBMCs.

The method was immunoSEQ multiplex PCR; TCRdb's version includes in-frame clones alone and lacks a portion of them. The table records roughly 400,000 clones, around 87% of them present only once. Participant-reported clinical history was the basis for cohort assignment. Germline CDR1 is SGHRS and CDR2 is YFSETQ. CDR3 length: 14 amino acids. Trimming removed 6 bases at V and 4 bases at J, with 16 bases between. Sequencing was carried out using PBMCs or T cells enriched from blood (not recorded which). This chain uses TRBV5-1 with TRBJ1-1; tentatively, D is TRBD1 (6 bases). The TCR comes from a woman between 45 and 65 years old who had recovered from COVID-19. This chain's CDR3 is CASTARGLLTEAFF. CDR3 nucleotide sequence: TGCGCCAGCACGGCCAGGGGTTTACTCACTGAAGCTTTCTTT.